The next 19 T cell receptor beta chains were all read from a single sample in a study of cytomegalovirus exposure and HLA in healthy donors. It was with 60 Vbeta and 13 Jbeta primers that the PCR ran. Profiling relied on immunoSEQ multiplex PCR, and the TCRdb table lists in-frame clones only, not all of them. Here the sample spans under 150,000 clones, approximately 82% being singletons. Specimen: PBMCs. The receptors come from a man younger than 40 in good health and CMV-seropositive.

The chain employs TRBV5-1 and TRBJ2-1, with 9 bases identical to TRBD2. The J segment lost 14 bases and the V segment lost 1 base, leaving 13 bases of the junction unmatched. CDR3 size: 15 residues. CDR1 is SGHRS, CDR2 YFSETQ, per germline. The CDR3 spells CASSLNPGLAEGKFF. The CDR3 DNA reads TGCGCCAGCAGCTTGAACCCGGGACTAGCCGAAGGGAAGTTCTTC.

This sequence joins TRBV9 and TRBJ1-1, with 7 nucleotides matching TRBD1. The CDR3 length is 14 residues. Unmatched junction bases numbered 3, after V lost 4 bases and J lost 0 bases. CDR1 SGDLS and CDR2 YYNGEE come from the germline V gene. The DNA for the CDR3 is TGTGCCAGCAGCAGACAGGGAATGAACACTGAAGCTTTCTTT. This codes for CASSRQGMNTEAFF.

The CDR3 nucleotides are TGTGCCAGCAGCTTAGTGGGACTAGAGGGCACAGATACGCAGTATTTT. It specifies CASSLVGLEGTDTQYF. The chain joins TRBV5-4 to TRBJ2-3; 8 bases are a match to TRBD2. V lost 2 bases, J lost 1 base, and 6 bases stayed unmatched. CDR3 length: 16 amino acids. Germline assignment: CDR1 SGHNT and CDR2 YYREEE (reference sequence).

The chain uses TRBV7-2 and TRBJ2-3; 8 nucleotides match TRBD2. V was pared by 1 base and J by 5 bases, with 2 bases of the junction left unmatched. Germline lookup yields CDR1 SGHTA and CDR2 FQGNSA. This CDR3 has 14 amino acids. For the CDR3, the DNA is TGTGCCAGCAGCTTAGGGGCGGGGGGAGATACGCAGTATTTT. Protein product: CASSLGAGGDTQYF.

The V call is TRBV7-9, the J call TRBJ2-2; D call uncertain. Trimming cost V 6 bases and J 5 bases, with 7 bases left between them. The CDR3 has 12 residues. The V gene's germline CDR1 is SEHNR and CDR2 FQNEAQ (reference sequence). CDR3 in DNA: TGTGCCAGCAGTCACAGTACCGGGGAGCTGTTTTTT. It yields the protein CASSHSTGELFF. Full variable domain (rest looked up from reference TRBV7-9 and TRBJ2-2): DTGVSQNPRHKITKRGQNVTFRCDPISEHNRLYWYRQTLGQGPEFLTYFQNEAQLEKSRLLSDRFSAERPKGSFSTLEIQRTEQGDSAMYLCASSHSTGELFFGEGSRLTVL.

The V call is TRBV28, the J call TRBJ1-6, with a tentative D call TRBD1 (6 bases). The germline V gene has CDR1 MDHEN and CDR2 SYDVKM. Trimming cost V 3 bases and J 5 bases, with 8 bases left between them. The CDR3 has 14 residues. CDR3 sequence: CASSFTGNNSPLHF. The CDR3 nucleotides are TGTGCCAGCAGTTTTACAGGGAATAATTCACCCCTCCACTTT. Full variable domain (outside the CDR3, taken from reference TRBV28 and TRBJ1-6): DVKVTQSSRYLVKRTGEKVFLECVQDMDHENMFWYRQDPGLGLRLIYFSYDVKMKEKGDIPEGYSVSREKKERFSLILESASTNQTSMYLCASSFTGNNSPLHFGNGTRLTVT.

The DNA of the CDR3 is TGCGCCAGCAGCCGGACAGGGGATCAGCCCCAGCATTTT. This gives the protein CASSRTGDQPQHF. This sequence joins TRBV4-1 and TRBJ1-5; 9 positions agree with TRBD1. The CDR3 has 13 amino acids. V shed 4 bases and J 5 bases; nucleotides not matched to a gene: 0. From germline, CDR1 is MGHRA and CDR2 YSYEKL.

The chain joins TRBV2 to TRBJ2-7; perhaps TRBD1 as D (6 bases). In germline, CDR1 is SNHLY, CDR2 FYNNEI. This CDR3 is built from 13 residues. Trimming stripped 7 bases from V and 1 base from J, with 11 bases between. The CDR3 is CASKTGGSYEQYF. In nucleotides, the CDR3 is TGTGCCAGCAAGACAGGCGGGTCCTACGAGCAGTACTTC.

V usage is TRBV7-5 and J usage is TRBJ2-3; the D call TRBD1 from the table was never checked on the DNA. TRBV7-5 represents a pseudogene. This CDR3 has 17 amino acids. In nucleotides, the CDR3 is TGTGTCAGAAGCTACGCAGCGGGACAGGGGTACGTCGATACGCAGTATTTT. Translation: CVRSYAAGQGYVDTQYF.

The chain employs TRBV28 and TRBJ1-2, with D unclear. V lost 5 bases, J lost 9 bases, and 10 bases lay in between. Germline V gives CDR1 MDHEN, CDR2 SYDVKM. The CDR3 contains 11 residues. The chain's CDR3 is CASSPGMRYTF. CDR3 bases: TGTGCCAGCAGTCCGGGAATGCGCTACACCTTC.

J is TRBJ2-5 and V is TRBV18, with 9 bases that match TRBD1. V lost 4 bases to trimming and J lost 6 bases; unmatched junction nucleotides: 6. The CDR3 is 14 amino acids. CDR1 and CDR2 from the germline V gene are KGHSH and LQKENI. The CDR3 protein is CASSLGTGMKTQYF. For the CDR3, the DNA is TGTGCCAGCTCACTTGGGACAGGGATGAAGACCCAGTACTTC.

The V gene is TRBV5-6, the J gene TRBJ1-2; D not certain. Looked up from germline, CDR1 is SGHDT and CDR2 is YYEEEE. Trimming cost V 2 bases and J 5 bases, with 7 bases left between them. This CDR3 comprises 12 residues. The CDR3 nucleotides are TGTGCCAGCAGCTTTCTCTCGTATGGCTACACCTTC. It specifies CASSFLSYGYTF.

This chain joins TRBV5-4 and TRBJ2-3; 7 bases are a match to TRBD1. This CDR3 contains 16 residues. Trimming cost V 0 bases and J 2 bases; bases outside gene matches: 6. CDR1 SGHNT and CDR2 YYREEE come from the germline V gene (reference sequence). The CDR3 coding sequence is TGTGCCAGCAGCTTGGGATCAGGGGGTATCACAGATACGCAGTATTTT. It is translated as CASSLGSGGITDTQYF.

This chain uses TRBV19 with TRBJ1-4, with 7 positions matching TRBD1. CDR3 length: 15 residues. Per germline, CDR1 LNHDA and CDR2 SQIVND (reference sequence). J gave up 5 bases and V 8 bases, and 11 bases lay outside the gene matches. The CDR3 bases are TGTGCCAGTGGGGATCAGGGGGGACGAAATGAAAAACTGTTTTTT. Protein: CASGDQGGRNEKLFF.

The chain joins TRBV7-2 to TRBJ1-1; possibly TRBD1 for D (6 bases). The CDR3 is 14 residues long. Trimming removed 5 bases from V and 8 bases from J, with 18 bases in between. Germline V lookup: CDR1 SGHTA, CDR2 FQGNSA. CDR3 in DNA: TGTGCCAGCAGCATCGCTAAGGGGCAGGGGGAAGCTTTCTTT. This translates into CASSIAKGQGEAFF.

V and J are TRBV6-5 and TRBJ2-5, with D perhaps matching TRBD2 (5 bases). V gave up 10 bases and J gave up 5 bases, with 17 bases separating them. Germline CDR1 is MNHEY and CDR2 is SVGAGI. This CDR3 is built from 13 residues. The CDR3 here is CATFRTVAETQYF. Here the CDR3 DNA reads TGTGCCACCTTCAGGACTGTCGCGGAGACCCAGTACTTC.

The chain links TRBV10-1 to TRBJ2-1; 14 nucleotides align to TRBD2. V lost 4 bases to trimming and J lost 7 bases; unmatched junction nucleotides: 6. Germline V gene sequence: CDR1 WNHNN, CDR2 SYGVQD (reference sequence). The CDR3 runs to 16 residues. CDR3 sequence (DNA): TGCGCCAGCAGTGCCTTGACTAGCGGGGGGGCGAATGAGCAGTTCTTC. Amino acid sequence: CASSALTSGGANEQFF.

CDR3 sequence: CASSPGPNLNTEAFF. The CDR3 region has the DNA TGTGCCAGCTCACCGGGGCCGAACCTGAACACTGAAGCTTTCTTT. The chain carries TRBV18 and TRBJ1-1; tentatively, D is TRBD1 (5 bases). The V end lost 3 bases, the J end lost 0 bases, and 11 bases lay between the germline ends. Looked up from germline, CDR1 is KGHSH and CDR2 is LQKENI. CDR3 length equals 15 residues.

The rearrangement joins TRBV11-2 to TRBJ1-3; no firm D call. V was trimmed by 0 bases and J by 0 bases, leaving 6 bases between them. CDR1 and CDR2 from the germline V gene are SGHAT and FQNNGV. The CDR3 extends over 15 amino acids. In DNA form, the CDR3 reads TGTGCCAGCAGCTTAGATCAGGTCTCTGGAAACACCATATATTTT. Protein sequence: CASSLDQVSGNTIYF.